The next 30 T cell receptor beta chains were all read from a single sample in a study of blood T cell repertoires in COVID-19. Only in-frame clones appear in the TCRdb table, and some are missing; sequencing was by immunoSEQ multiplex PCR. The sample includes 250,000 to 300,000 clones, 88% of them seen just once. The source material was peripheral blood. These receptors were taken from a woman aged 25-40 years with COVID-19, enrolled during active disease.

J is TRBJ2-3 and V is TRBV25-1; tentatively, D is TRBD2 (6 bases). Trimming took 0 bases from V and 5 from J, leaving 9 bases between them. This CDR3 is built from 14 residues. CDR1 is MGHDK and CDR2 is SYGVNS in the germline V gene. CDR3 region: CASSEYGSGDTQYF. CDR3 sequence (DNA): TGTGCCAGCAGTGAATACGGGAGTGGAGATACGCAGTATTTT.

The rearrangement links TRBV27 to TRBJ2-7; tentative D call: TRBD2 (6 bases). The CDR3 runs to 16 residues. Germline loops: CDR1 MNHEY, CDR2 SMNVEV (reference sequence). V was cut by 7 bases and J by 1 base, with 20 bases left in between. The CDR3, as DNA: TGTGCCAGCACTCCTACTAGCCCACGAAGGTCCTACGAGCAGTACTTC. It codes for CASTPTSPRRSYEQYF.

The chain carries TRBV7-9 and TRBJ2-7; possibly TRBD1 for D (6 bases). V lost 3 bases and J 5 bases, leaving 11 bases between the germline ends. The CDR3 has 13 amino acids. Germline loops: CDR1 SEHNR, CDR2 FQNEAQ (reference sequence). CDR3 bases: TGTGCCAGCAGCTTGGGGGCTCTGAACGAGCAGTACTTC. Translating it yields CASSLGALNEQYF.

The chain employs TRBV6-1 and TRBJ1-2, with a possible D match to TRBD1 (6 bases). The CDR3 length is 16 residues. From germline, CDR1 is MNHNS and CDR2 SASEGT. V lost 1 base to trimming and J lost 3 bases, with 15 bases between them. CDR3 sequence (DNA): TGTGCCAGCAGTGAAGGGGGACACAGGTGGGACTATGGCTACACCTTC. It translates to CASSEGGHRWDYGYTF.

The chain has TRBV15 and TRBJ2-3, with 11 nucleotides matching TRBD1. Germline V gives CDR1 LNHNV, CDR2 YYDKDF (reference sequence). This CDR3 contains 16 residues. After removal of 1 base from V and 4 bases from J, the junction contained 4 bases not matched to a gene. The chain's CDR3 is CATSRGTGGLADTQYF. CDR3 nucleotide sequence: TGTGCCACCAGCAGAGGGACAGGGGGCTTGGCAGATACGCAGTATTTT.

The rearrangement joins TRBV4-2 to TRBJ1-2, with D perhaps TRBD1 (5 bases). Trimming left V 1 base short and J 8 bases short, with 14 bases between. The V gene's germline CDR1 is LGHNA and CDR2 YNFKEQ. This CDR3 contains 14 residues. The CDR3 protein is CASSQAVGGGGYTF. The CDR3 nucleotides are TGTGCCAGCAGCCAAGCGGTCGGCGGGGGGGGCTACACCTTC.

The V and J genes are TRBV29-1 and TRBJ2-5; no reliable D call. The CDR3 loop spans 15 amino acids. In germline, CDR1 is SQVTM, CDR2 ANQGSEA. V was clipped by 0 bases and J by 2 bases, with 13 bases between them. The CDR3 sequence: CSVEDGFRSQETQYF. The CDR3 nucleotides are TGCAGCGTTGAAGACGGGTTCAGATCGCAAGAGACCCAGTACTTC.

This clone was found a few times. J is TRBJ2-1 and V is TRBV5-1, with 9 bases that match TRBD1. The germline gives CDR1 SGHRS, CDR2 YFSETQ. The CDR3 consists of 15 residues. Trimming at V came to 2 bases and at J to 4 bases, leaving 4 bases not matched to a gene. CDR3 region: CASSLRQGVYNEQFF. In nucleotides, the CDR3 is TGCGCCAGCAGCTTAAGACAGGGGGTATACAATGAGCAGTTCTTC.

The V call is TRBV28, the J call TRBJ2-1, with D possibly being TRBD1 (5 bases). CDR1 MDHEN and CDR2 SYDVKM come from the germline V gene. This CDR3 is 15 amino acids long. Trimming stripped 6 bases from V and 3 bases from J, with 15 bases between. The CDR3 DNA reads TGTGCCAGCAGCCCAGGGAATCCTCTCTACAATGAGCAGTTCTTC. Its protein is CASSPGNPLYNEQFF.

The chain links TRBV10-1 to TRBJ2-3; TRBD2 agrees at 7 bases. Germline V gene lookup returns CDR1 WNHNN and CDR2 SYGVQD (reference sequence). After removal of 0 bases from V and 0 bases from J, the junction contained 3 bases not matched to a gene. The CDR3 contains 16 residues. The DNA of the CDR3 is TGCGCCAGCAGTGAGTCGGATAGCGGGAGCACAGATACGCAGTATTTT. It encodes CASSESDSGSTDTQYF.

The CDR3 here is CASSNTLAVQETQYF. As DNA, the CDR3 is TGTGCCAGCAGCAATACACTAGCGGTCCAAGAGACCCAGTACTTC. This chain joins TRBV28 and TRBJ2-5; 8 nucleotides line up with TRBD2. The germline CDR1 and CDR2 sequences are MDHEN and SYDVKM. Unmatched junction bases numbered 7, after V lost 6 bases and J lost 1 base. The CDR3 runs 15 residues. Using reference TRBV28 and TRBJ2-5 for the parts outside the CDR3, the full variable domain is DVKVTQSSRYLVKRTGEKVFLECVQDMDHENMFWYRQDPGLGLRLIYFSYDVKMKEKGDIPEGYSVSREKKERFSLILESASTNQTSMYLCASSNTLAVQETQYFGPGTRLLVL.

The genes are TRBV5-6 and TRBJ2-1; D may be TRBD2 (5 bases). Between the trimmed V and J ends, which lost 1 base and 0 bases, there was a span of 17 bases. This CDR3 is 18 amino acids long. Germline CDR1 and CDR2: SGHDT and YYEEEE. CDR3: CASSLFLQRTASYNEQFF. CDR3 sequence (DNA): TGTGCCAGCAGCTTGTTTCTCCAGCGGACCGCCTCCTACAATGAGCAGTTCTTC.

The chain combines TRBV7-3 with TRBJ1-2; possible D gene TRBD1, 6 bases. The CDR3 runs to 15 residues. V was pared by 4 bases and J by 4 bases, with 16 bases between. CDR1 SGHTA and CDR2 FQGTGA come from the germline V gene. The CDR3 DNA reads as TGTGCCAGCAGCTCCTCCCACAGAGGGGGCTATGGCTACACCTTC. It yields the protein CASSSSHRGGYGYTF.

The chain recombines TRBV2 with TRBJ2-2; TRBD2 is a possible D gene (6 bases). Trimming pared 6 bases from V and 5 bases from J, leaving 16 bases between. CDR1 is SNHLY and CDR2 is FYNNEI in the germline V gene. This CDR3 is built from 15 residues. The CDR3 sequence: CASRSVSGRTGELFF. For the CDR3, the DNA is TGTGCCAGCAGGTCCGTTTCAGGGAGGACCGGGGAGCTGTTTTTT.

This clone was recorded once. This chain joins TRBV7-9 and TRBJ1-2; perhaps TRBD1 as D (6 bases). CDR1 is SEHNR, CDR2 FQNEAQ, per germline (reference sequence). The germline V and J ends were trimmed by 5 bases and 4 bases, with 11 bases remaining between them. The CDR3 totals 13 residues. The DNA for the CDR3 is TGTGCCAGCAGCCCCGGACAGTTCTATGGCTACACCTTC. Its protein is CASSPGQFYGYTF.

J is TRBJ1-6 and V is TRBV3-1 (or the pseudogene TRBV3-2); D might be TRBD1 (5 bases). Germline V gene sequence: CDR1 LGHDT, CDR2 YNNKEL (reference sequence). The CDR3 length is 17 residues. V lost 0 bases to trimming and J lost 7 bases, with 16 bases between them. The CDR3 spells CASSQDLGVSKNSPLHF. The CDR3 coding sequence is TGTGCCAGCAGCCAAGATTTAGGGGTTTCGAAGAATTCACCCCTCCACTTT.

The chain has TRBV3-1 (or the pseudogene TRBV3-2) and TRBJ2-7; 9 positions agree with TRBD1. V shed 3 bases and J 3 bases; nucleotides not matched to a gene: 12. The CDR3 length is 17 residues. CDR1 is LGHDT, CDR2 YNNKEL, per germline (reference sequence). DNA for the CDR3: TGTGCCAGCAGCCATCTGGGAACAGGGGGCTTCTACTACGAGCAGTACTTC. Translating gives CASSHLGTGGFYYEQYF.

The rearrangement joins TRBV3-1 (or the pseudogene TRBV3-2) to TRBJ2-3; 7 bases map to TRBD2. The germline V gene encodes CDR1 LGHDT and CDR2 YNNKEL (reference sequence). V lost 2 bases to trimming and J lost 6 bases; unmatched junction nucleotides: 14. The CDR3 is 17 amino acids. The CDR3: CASSQRAAAGVRDTQYF. CDR3 bases: TGTGCCAGCAGCCAAAGGGCCGCGGCGGGGGTCAGGGATACGCAGTATTTT.

The chain combines TRBV6-5 with TRBJ1-1, with D hard to call. CDR1 and CDR2 (germline): MNHEY, SVGAGI. This CDR3 is 13 amino acids long. V was shortened by 7 bases and J by 0 bases, with 9 bases between the two germline ends. CDR3: CASNLNLNTEAFF. The DNA of the CDR3 is TGTGCCAGCAACCTGAACTTGAACACTGAAGCTTTCTTT.

This clone appeared a single time. The CDR3 DNA sequence: TGTGCCAGCAGTTTATGGGACAGGGTGGCCACTGAAGCTTTCTTT. As protein: CASSLWDRVATEAFF. This sequence joins TRBV27 and TRBJ1-1; 9 nucleotides line up with TRBD1. This CDR3 contains 15 residues. V lost 1 base, J lost 4 bases, and 4 bases stayed unmatched. Germline-derived CDR1 and CDR2 are MNHEY and SMNVEV (reference sequence).

The rearrangement uses TRBV20-1 and TRBJ1-2, with no clear D. Germline-derived CDR1 and CDR2 are DFQATT and SNEGSKA (reference sequence). This CDR3 contains 11 residues. The V end was cut by 6 bases, the J end by 4 bases, with 9 bases between. CDR3 bases: TGCAGTGCAGCCCGGGGCTATGGCTACACCTTC. Its protein is CSAARGYGYTF.

This clone was picked up a small number of times. This chain links TRBV5-8 with TRBJ2-7; the D gene is possibly TRBD1 (6 bases). Germline CDR1 is SGHTS and CDR2 is YDEGEE. Trimming stripped 4 bases from V and 6 bases from J, with 20 bases between. The CDR3 has 15 residues. The CDR3 nucleotides read TGTGCCAGCAGCCTATACAGGCCCAAAGGGGGCGAGCAGTACTTC. It codes for CASSLYRPKGGEQYF.

This clone has only one observation. This CDR3 reads CASSRTGGFNQPQHF. In DNA form, the CDR3 reads TGCGCCAGCAGCCGCACAGGGGGGTTCAATCAGCCCCAGCATTTT. The rearrangement joins TRBV4-1 to TRBJ1-5; 8 bases fit TRBD1. With 4 bases clipped from V and 3 bases from J, the junction kept 5 bases outside the gene matches. Per the germline V gene, CDR1 is MGHRA and CDR2 is YSYEKL. The CDR3 is made up of 15 amino acids.

The rearrangement joins TRBV10-1 to TRBJ2-1; 14 nucleotides match TRBD2. The J segment lost 3 bases and the V segment lost 6 bases, leaving 1 base of the junction unmatched. Per the germline V gene, CDR1 is WNHNN and CDR2 is SYGVQD (reference sequence). The CDR3 consists of 15 residues. The CDR3 here is CASSGTSGGYNEQFF. The DNA for the CDR3 is TGCGCCAGCAGCGGGACTAGCGGGGGCTACAATGAGCAGTTCTTC.

CDR3 bases: TGTGCCAGCAGGGGGACAGGGTTCCAAGAGACCCAGTACTTC. It is translated as CASRGTGFQETQYF. The chain combines TRBV2 with TRBJ2-5; 9 bases match TRBD1. The CDR3 loop spans 14 amino acids. The germline V gene encodes CDR1 SNHLY and CDR2 FYNNEI. Germline trimming cut 6 bases from V and 1 base from J; bases unmatched to any gene: 3.

The chain joins TRBV18 to TRBJ2-5, with TRBD2 as a possible D gene (5 bases). CDR3 length: 13 amino acids. The ends were cut back, 1 base at V and 4 bases at J, with 7 bases in the middle. Germline V gives CDR1 KGHSH, CDR2 LQKENI. The CDR3 DNA reads TGTGCCAGCTCACCACAGAGGGCAGAGACCCAGTACTTC. This encodes CASSPQRAETQYF.

About this clone: An end of the junction differs from the germline gene, which may be a read error. The chain combines TRBV27 with TRBJ1-1; D is possibly TRBD1 (5 bases). Germline loops: CDR1 MNHEY, CDR2 SMNVEV (reference sequence). The CDR3 is made up of 13 amino acids. The CDR3 DNA follows: TGTGCCAGCAGTCTATCCGGGGGCACTGAAGCTTTCTTT. As protein: CASSLSGGTEAFF.

The J gene is TRBJ1-5, the V gene TRBV12-3 or TRBV12-4, with TRBD1 as a possible D gene (6 bases). V was cut by 3 bases and J by 10 bases, with 10 bases left in between. The CDR3 is 12 amino acids. CDR3 coding DNA: TGTGCCAGCAGTTTTGGGGGCGGCCCCCAGCATTTT. Residues: CASSFGGGPQHF.

The J gene is TRBJ2-5, the V gene TRBV15; tentatively, D is TRBD2 (7 bases). The V gene's germline CDR1 is LNHNV and CDR2 YYDKDF (reference sequence). V lost 3 bases and J 5 bases, leaving 10 bases between the germline ends. The CDR3 is 13 residues long. The CDR3 DNA is TGTGCCACCAGCAGTGAGGGGGGGGAGACCCAGTACTTC. Protein product: CATSSEGGETQYF.

The chain recombines TRBV30 with TRBJ2-2; TRBD1 aligns across 9 bases. This CDR3 contains 14 residues. The V segment lost 2 bases and the J segment 7 bases; nucleotides outside the gene matches: 5. From germline, CDR1 is GTSNPN and CDR2 SVGIG (reference sequence). For the CDR3, the DNA is TGTGCCTGGAGTAAGGACAGGGGTATCGGGGAGCTGTTTTTT. Encoded protein: CAWSKDRGIGELFF. Combining the CDR3 with reference TRBV30 and TRBJ2-2 gives the whole variable domain SQTIHQWPATLVQPVGSPLSLECTVEGTSNPNLYWYRQAAGRGLQLLFYSVGIGQISSEVPQNLSASRPQDRQFILSSKKLLLSDSGFYLCAWSKDRGIGELFFGEGSRLTVL.